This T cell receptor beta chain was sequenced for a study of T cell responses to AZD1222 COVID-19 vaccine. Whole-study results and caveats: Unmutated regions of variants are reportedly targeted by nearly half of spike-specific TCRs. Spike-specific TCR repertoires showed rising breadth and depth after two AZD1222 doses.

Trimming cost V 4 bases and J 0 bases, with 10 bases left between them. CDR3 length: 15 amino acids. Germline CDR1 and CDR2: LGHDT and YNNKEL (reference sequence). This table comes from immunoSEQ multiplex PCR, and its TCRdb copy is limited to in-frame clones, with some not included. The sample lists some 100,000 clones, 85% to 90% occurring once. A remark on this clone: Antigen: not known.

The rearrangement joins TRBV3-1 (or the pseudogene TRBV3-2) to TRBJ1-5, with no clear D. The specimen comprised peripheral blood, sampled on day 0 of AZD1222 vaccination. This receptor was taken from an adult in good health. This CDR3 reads CASSRSSYSNQPQHF. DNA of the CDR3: TGTGCCAGCAGCCGGAGTAGTTATAGCAATCAGCCCCAGCATTTT.